The next 10 T cell receptor beta chains were all read from a single sample in a study of blood T cell repertoires in COVID-19. Data came from immunoSEQ multiplex PCR; TCRdb stores just in-frame clones and leaves some out. The repertoire includes under 35,000 clones, around 90% of them detected once, and roughly 5.2% sits in the top ten. The specimen was peripheral blood. The receptors were gathered from a human donor in a cohort sampled during active COVID-19.

The rearrangement uses TRBV2 and TRBJ2-3; 7 bases map to TRBD1. V shed 10 bases, J shed 0 bases, and the junction held 13 bases outside the gene matches. Germline CDR1 reads SNHLY; CDR2 reads FYNNEI. This CDR3 has 16 residues. This CDR3 reads CANGQAQAFSTDTQYF. The CDR3 DNA sequence: TGTGCCAACGGACAGGCGCAAGCCTTTAGCACAGATACGCAGTATTTT.

The chain joins TRBV7-9 to TRBJ1-4, with a weak D call TRBD1 (6 bases). This CDR3 contains 15 residues. Trimming took off 5 bases at V and 5 bases at J, with 15 bases between the two ends. The germline V gene encodes CDR1 SEHNR and CDR2 FQNEAQ (reference sequence). The CDR3: CASSTYREQNEKLFF. As DNA, the CDR3 is TGTGCCAGCAGCACCTACAGGGAACAAAATGAAAAACTGTTTTTT.

This clone was detected only once. In DNA form, the CDR3 reads TGTGCCAGCTCATCCGCCGGACTAGCGGGATTTGAGCAGTTCTTC. Its translation: CASSSAGLAGFEQFF. This chain connects TRBV18 to TRBJ2-1; TRBD2 aligns across 12 bases. Germline V CDR1 and CDR2: KGHSH, LQKENI. The CDR3 spans 15 residues. V shed 5 bases, J shed 9 bases, and the junction held 8 bases outside the gene matches.

The chain couples TRBV10-3 to TRBJ2-5; TRBD2 aligns across 11 bases. V dropped 5 bases and J dropped 2; count of bases not matched to a gene: 1. From germline, CDR1 is ENHRY and CDR2 SYGVKD. This CDR3 has 14 residues. The CDR3 region is CAISTSGGQETQYF. The DNA for the CDR3 is TGTGCCATCAGTACTAGCGGGGGACAAGAGACCCAGTACTTC.

This rearrangement joins TRBV7-6 to TRBJ1-6; 8 bases agree with TRBD1. Germline assignment: CDR1 SGHVS and CDR2 FNYEAQ. The CDR3 loop spans 16 amino acids. V gave up 1 base and J gave up 8 bases; unmatched junction bases: 7. The CDR3 region has the DNA TGTGCCAGCAGCTTAGTTGGGACAGGAGGGTATTCACCCCTCCACTTT. Translation: CASSLVGTGGYSPLHF.

The chain has TRBV3-1 (or the pseudogene TRBV3-2) and TRBJ2-7, with a possible D match to TRBD2 (6 bases). This CDR3 has 17 amino acids. The ends were cut back, 5 bases at V and 2 bases at J, with 22 bases in the middle. Per the germline V gene, CDR1 is LGHDT and CDR2 is YNNKEL (reference sequence). CDR3 DNA: TGTGCCAGCAGCTCGAGGTGCCGGGGGATTACTACCTACGAGCAGTACGTC. It is translated as CASSSRCRGITTYEQYV.

The chain joins TRBV28 to TRBJ1-1; 9 bases are a match to TRBD1. Germline CDR1 MDHEN, CDR2 SYDVKM. The CDR3 is made up of 15 amino acids. V gave up 8 bases and J gave up 8 bases; unmatched junction bases: 15. CDR3: CASRSHSGTGREAFF. CDR3 DNA sequence: TGTGCCAGCCGCTCCCACTCCGGGACAGGGCGCGAAGCTTTCTTT.

J is TRBJ2-3 and V is TRBV5-6; tentatively, D is TRBD1 (5 bases). Germline CDR1 is SGHDT and CDR2 is YYEEEE. CDR3 size: 17 residues. V lost 2 bases to trimming and J lost 2 bases, with 18 bases between them. The CDR3 loop reads CASSFTGRELFTDTQYF. In DNA form, the CDR3 reads TGTGCCAGCAGCTTCACAGGCAGGGAATTGTTCACAGATACGCAGTATTTT.

The chain combines TRBV5-4 with TRBJ2-5; D call uncertain. V shed 0 bases and J shed 5 bases, with 11 bases lying between them. The germline gives CDR1 SGHNT, CDR2 YYREEE (reference sequence). CDR3 length: 14 residues. The CDR3 bases are TGTGCCAGCAGCTTGGTTCGTGCGTCGGAGACCCAGTACTTC. It specifies CASSLVRASETQYF.

CDR3 protein: CASSHGQGGQKTGELFF. The CDR3 DNA is TGTGCCAGCAGTCACGGACAGGGGGGTCAAAAGACCGGGGAGCTGTTTTTT. V is TRBV5-4 and J is TRBJ2-2; TRBD1 aligns across 10 bases. The CDR3 covers 17 residues. V shed 5 bases, J shed 5 bases, and the junction held 12 bases outside the gene matches. From germline, CDR1 is SGHNT and CDR2 YYREEE (reference sequence).